Shown below are 14 T cell receptor beta chains from a single sample sequenced in a study of cytomegalovirus exposure and HLA in healthy donors. Vbeta (60) and Jbeta (13) primers were used in the PCR. The protocol was immunoSEQ multiplex PCR, while the TCRdb copy is restricted to in-frame clones and leaves out a portion. The table lists some 110,000 clones, more than 65% of them singletons. The sample was PBMCs. The receptor set was obtained from a woman aged 55-70 years in good health and CMV-seropositive.

This chain uses TRBV18 with TRBJ1-1; maybe TRBD1 (6 bases). Germline loops: CDR1 KGHSH, CDR2 LQKENI. V gave up 6 bases and J gave up 6 bases, with 17 bases separating them. The CDR3 covers 14 residues. In DNA form, the CDR3 reads TGTGCCAGCTCCCCGGGACAATGGGGCTCTGAAGCTTTCTTT. Translating gives CASSPGQWGSEAFF.

DNA for the CDR3: TGTGCCAGCAGCCGGACAGGTTCCATGAACACTGAAGCTTTCTTT. Translating it yields CASSRTGSMNTEAFF. The chain recombines TRBV11-3 with TRBJ1-1; TRBD1 aligns across 7 bases. CDR3 size: 15 residues. The V and J ends lost 5 bases and 0 bases, in that order; junction bases with no gene match: 6. Per the germline V gene, CDR1 is SGHNT and CDR2 is YENEEA.

The CDR3 bases are TGTGCCAGCAGCCCCAGCGTCGGCAGGGCGAGAACTGAAGCTTTCTTT. Translated, it gives CASSPSVGRARTEAFF. The chain carries TRBV7-2 and TRBJ1-1, with D perhaps matching TRBD1 (5 bases). The CDR3 consists of 16 residues. V was clipped by 5 bases and J by 5 bases, with 21 bases between them. Germline V lookup: CDR1 SGHTA, CDR2 FQGNSA.

This chain joins TRBV4-1 and TRBJ2-7; 10 bases align to TRBD1. The CDR3 spans 15 residues. V shed 1 base, J shed 2 bases, and the junction held 2 bases outside the gene matches. The germline CDR1 and CDR2 sequences are MGHRA and YSYEKL. CDR3 sequence: CASSQAGTGAYEQYF. DNA for the CDR3: TGCGCCAGCAGCCAAGCCGGGACAGGGGCCTACGAGCAGTACTTC.

The chain combines TRBV2 with TRBJ2-5; 11 nucleotides align to TRBD1. Trimming at V came to 6 bases and at J to 5 bases, leaving 5 bases not matched to a gene. The germline gives CDR1 SNHLY, CDR2 FYNNEI. This CDR3 contains 14 residues. Written as DNA, the CDR3 is TGTGCCAGCAGGGGGACAGGGGGATGGGAGACCCAGTACTTC. This codes for CASRGTGGWETQYF. Full variable domain (outside the CDR3, taken from reference TRBV2 and TRBJ2-5): EPEVTQTPSHQVTQMGQEVILRCVPISNHLYFYWYRQILGQKVEFLVSFYNNEISEKSEIFDDQFSVERPDGSNFTLKIRSTKLEDSAMYFCASRGTGGWETQYFGPGTRLLVL.

The gene calls are TRBV15 and TRBJ2-7; the match to TRBD1 covers 7 bases. Trimming took 5 bases from V and 7 from J; bases not matched to a gene: 11. The CDR3 is 14 residues long. Germline CDR1 reads LNHNV; CDR2 reads YYDKDF (reference sequence). The CDR3 loop is CATSRVGQASEQYF. The CDR3 DNA is TGTGCCACCAGCCGCGTCGGACAGGCATCTGAGCAGTACTTC.

V and J are TRBV5-4 and TRBJ2-1; TRBD2 matches at 10 bases. Per the germline V gene, CDR1 is SGHNT and CDR2 is YYREEE (reference sequence). With V trimmed by 5 bases and J by 5 bases, 7 bases remained unmatched. The CDR3 contains 15 residues. For the CDR3, the DNA is TGTGCCAGCAGGTCGGGACTAGCGTACAACAATGAGCAGTTCTTC. This encodes CASRSGLAYNNEQFF.

The genes are TRBV4-1 and TRBJ2-1, with 10 bases fitting TRBD2. Germline V CDR1 and CDR2: MGHRA, YSYEKL. Trimming took 1 base from V and 6 from J; bases not matched to a gene: 9. This CDR3 has 17 residues. CDR3 nucleotide sequence: TGCGCCAGCAGCCAAGTATACCTAGCGGGAGAAGGCAATGAGCAGTTCTTC. Translated, it gives CASSQVYLAGEGNEQFF.

This chain uses TRBV27 with TRBJ1-1; D gene ambiguous. The CDR3 extends over 12 amino acids. V lost 8 bases and J 0 bases, leaving 7 bases between the germline ends. CDR1 is MNHEY, CDR2 SMNVEV, per germline (reference sequence). This CDR3 reads CASRRVNTEAFF. The CDR3 DNA reads as TGTGCCAGCCGTAGAGTGAACACTGAAGCTTTCTTT.

This clone was found a few times. The CDR3 DNA follows: TGCAGCGTCCGTTCAGGGTGGGTTGAGCAGTTCTTC. Amino acid sequence: CSVRSGWVEQFF. The V gene is TRBV29-1, the J gene TRBJ2-1, with D perhaps matching TRBD1 (5 bases). The CDR3 length is 12 residues. V lost 6 bases and J lost 9, with 15 bases in between. In germline, CDR1 is SQVTM, CDR2 ANQGSEA.

This clone was seen a single time. The chain combines TRBV28 with TRBJ2-5; possible D gene TRBD2, 6 bases. V gave up 6 bases and J gave up 5 bases, with 10 bases separating them. This CDR3 spans 12 amino acids. Germline CDR1 is MDHEN and CDR2 is SYDVKM. DNA for the CDR3: TGTGCCAGCAGCCCGGGGAGGGAGACCCAGTACTTC. Protein: CASSPGRETQYF. Full variable domain (rest looked up from reference TRBV28 and TRBJ2-5): DVKVTQSSRYLVKRTGEKVFLECVQDMDHENMFWYRQDPGLGLRLIYFSYDVKMKEKGDIPEGYSVSREKKERFSLILESASTNQTSMYLCASSPGRETQYFGPGTRLLVL.

V usage is TRBV27 and J usage is TRBJ1-4; D remains ambiguous. Germline CDR1 is MNHEY and CDR2 is SMNVEV (reference sequence). The germline V and J ends were trimmed by 0 bases and 3 bases, with 5 bases remaining between them. CDR3 length: 14 amino acids. CDR3 bases: TGTGCCAGCAGTTTATCGTACTCTAATGAAAAACTGTTTTTT. It codes for CASSLSYSNEKLFF.

In this sample, this clone turned up once. The chain uses TRBV16 and TRBJ2-7, with D perhaps matching TRBD1 (5 bases). The CDR3 spans 15 residues. V was shortened by 0 bases and J by 3 bases, with 12 bases between the two germline ends. Germline V gene lookup returns CDR1 KGHSY and CDR2 FQNENV. In DNA form, the CDR3 reads TGTGCCAGCAGCCAATCGTCCCAGGGTTACTACGAGCAGTACTTC. This translates into CASSQSSQGYYEQYF.

The V and J genes are TRBV27 and TRBJ2-7; 10 nucleotides match TRBD2. The germline CDR1 and CDR2 sequences are MNHEY and SMNVEV (reference sequence). The V gene end was trimmed by 6 bases and the J gene end by 4 bases; junction bases not matched to a gene: 6. The CDR3 has 14 residues. In DNA, the CDR3 is TGTGCCAGCAGGCGAGCGGGGGGGCGATACGAGCAGTACTTC. It codes for CASRRAGGRYEQYF.